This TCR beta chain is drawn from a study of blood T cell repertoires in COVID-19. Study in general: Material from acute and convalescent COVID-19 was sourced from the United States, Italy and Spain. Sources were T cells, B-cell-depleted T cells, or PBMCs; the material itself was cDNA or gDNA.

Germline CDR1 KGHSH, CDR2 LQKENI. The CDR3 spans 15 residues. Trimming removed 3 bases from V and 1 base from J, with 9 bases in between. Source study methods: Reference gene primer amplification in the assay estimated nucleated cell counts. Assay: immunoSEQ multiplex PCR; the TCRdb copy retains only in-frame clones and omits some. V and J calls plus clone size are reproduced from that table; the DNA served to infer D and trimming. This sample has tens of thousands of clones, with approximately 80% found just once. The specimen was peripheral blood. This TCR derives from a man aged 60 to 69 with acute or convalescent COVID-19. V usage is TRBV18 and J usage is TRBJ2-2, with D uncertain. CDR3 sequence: CASSPLSGNTGELFF. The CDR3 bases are TGTGCCAGCTCACCCCTTTCAGGGAACACCGGGGAGCTGTTTTTT.